Shown below are 8 T cell receptor beta chains from a single sample sequenced in a study of T cells in localized non-small cell lung cancer. Data came from immunoSEQ multiplex PCR; TCRdb stores just in-frame clones and leaves some out. The repertoire consists of 2,000 to 2,500 clones, with more than 20% occurring once and the leading ten covering over 15%. The input for sequencing was lung tumor tissue, taken before any cancer treatment. All receptors derive from a male donor at least 60 years old with stage I lung adenocarcinoma.

There are a few counts of this clone. This sequence joins TRBV19 and TRBJ2-3; 8 bases match TRBD1. The germline V gene encodes CDR1 LNHDA and CDR2 SQIVND (reference sequence). The CDR3 spans 16 residues. J lost 1 base, V lost 4 bases, and 7 bases had no gene match. This CDR3 is CASSSDRGVRTDTQYF. The DNA of the CDR3 is TGTGCCAGTAGTAGTGACAGGGGAGTACGCACAGATACGCAGTATTTT.

The chain recombines TRBV9 with TRBJ1-3; D gene unclear. This CDR3 has 15 residues. Germline V gives CDR1 SGDLS, CDR2 YYNGEE. Trimming cost V 4 bases and J 4 bases, with 15 bases left between them. The CDR3 here is CASSPRTVSGNTIYF. The CDR3 DNA reads TGTGCCAGCAGCCCCAGGACTGTGTCAGGAAACACCATATATTTT.

This clone was detected only a few times. The chain is built from TRBV2 and TRBJ2-7; D not resolved. The germline gives CDR1 SNHLY, CDR2 FYNNEI. V gave up 4 bases and J gave up 7 bases, with 14 bases separating them. This CDR3 spans 13 amino acids. CDR3 loop: CASSGAGVKEQYF. The CDR3 nucleotides read TGTGCCAGCAGTGGGGCAGGAGTGAAAGAGCAGTACTTC. Complete variable domain (other parts from reference TRBV2 and TRBJ2-7): EPEVTQTPSHQVTQMGQEVILRCVPISNHLYFYWYRQILGQKVEFLVSFYNNEISEKSEIFDDQFSVERPDGSNFTLKIRSTKLEDSAMYFCASSGAGVKEQYFGPGTRLTVT.

This clone was observed a handful of times. V gene TRBV10-2 combines with J gene TRBJ1-4; TRBD1 agrees at 11 bases. The CDR3 is 15 residues long. CDR1 is WSHSY and CDR2 is SAAADI in the germline V gene. V lost 8 bases and J lost 8; bases outside the gene matches: 10. CDR3 sequence: CASRDRGAAGEKLFF. CDR3 DNA sequence: TGCGCCAGCCGGGACAGGGGGGCGGCAGGAGAAAAACTGTTTTTT.

The V gene is TRBV5-1, the J gene TRBJ1-4; the D gene is possibly TRBD1 (5 bases). Germline values: CDR1 SGHRS, CDR2 YFSETQ. V lost 4 bases and J 5 bases, leaving 15 bases between the germline ends. The CDR3 runs to 15 residues. The chain's CDR3 is CASSIGDGGNEKLFF. CDR3 DNA: TGCGCCAGCAGCATCGGGGACGGCGGGAATGAAAAACTGTTTTTT.

Only a few counts were recorded for this clone. The CDR3 nucleotides read TGTGCCAGCAGCCCCGTGGAGGGGTGGGGCTACACCTTC. It encodes CASSPVEGWGYTF. The chain uses TRBV9 and TRBJ1-2, with TRBD1 as a possible D gene (5 bases). Germline CDR1 reads SGDLS; CDR2 reads YYNGEE. This CDR3 contains 13 residues. V was pared by 4 bases and J by 8 bases, with 15 bases between.

Relative to its sample, this clone is medium-sized. The rearrangement links TRBV9 to TRBJ1-4; 9 bases are shared with TRBD1. The germline V gene has CDR1 SGDLS and CDR2 YYNGEE. Trimming took 5 bases from V and 8 from J; bases not matched to a gene: 7. This CDR3 has 14 amino acids. The CDR3 is CASSESGQGEKLFF. DNA of the CDR3: TGTGCCAGCAGTGAATCTGGACAGGGGGAAAAACTGTTTTTT.

This clone was picked up a small number of times. V and J are TRBV11-3 and TRBJ1-3; the D gene is possibly TRBD1 (5 bases). The CDR3 is 17 amino acids. The germline CDR1 and CDR2 sequences are SGHNT and YENEEA. V lost 1 base and J 0 bases, leaving 13 bases between the germline ends. In nucleotides, the CDR3 is TGTGCCAGCAGCTTAGGGCCCAGGGCGTTCTCTGGAAACACCATATATTTT. Its protein product is CASSLGPRAFSGNTIYF.